This paragraph covers one TCR beta chain sequence. The antigen is not known. The sample originates from a study of CD8 T cells in ankylosing spondylitis. Study findings and constraints: Peripheral blood held disease-linked clones only at relatively low frequency, and these were CD8+.

The V segment lost 4 bases and the J segment 3 bases; nucleotides outside the gene matches: 5. The CDR3 is 15 residues long. Germline V gene data show CDR1 as LGHDT and CDR2 as YNNKEL (reference sequence). TCRdb analysed the 5' RACE reads with MiXCR anew, one entry per CDR3 protein. The sample records a few hundred thousand distinct CDR3 sequences, around 20% being singletons. The origin of this receptor is a male donor with ankylosing spondylitis or in good health (not recorded which). Sequencing was done on a sample of blood, either unsorted or a sorted T cell fraction (not recorded which). J is TRBJ1-4 and V is TRBV3-1, with 7 bases aligning to TRBD1. The chain's CDR3 is CASSPWDRANEKLFF. In DNA, the CDR3 is TGTGCCAGCAGCCCATGGGACAGAGCTAATGAAAAACTGTTTTTT.